This TCR beta chain was found in a study of graft-versus-host responses after intestinal transplantation. Study summary: Tacrolimus and steroids were given for 3 to 4 years to all recipients after anti-thymocyte globulin induction.

The V end lost 1 base, the J end lost 2 bases, and 3 bases lay between the germline ends. The CDR3 is 12 amino acids. Germline V gene sequence: CDR1 SEHNR, CDR2 FQNEAQ (reference sequence). Sequencing used immunoSEQ multiplex PCR; TCRdb keeps in-frame clones, though not all of them. The sample has roughly 80,000 clones, over 75% seen once; the top ten hold around 8.6%. Study-wide findings and caveats: Circulating GvH clone levels at their peak were associated with HvG declines (early post-transplant). Recipient marrow contained GvH clones, some of which appeared first in ileum or blood.

Remarks on this clone: The target antigen is unknown. Other DNA sequences within the sample encode an identical CDR3.

Sample: unstimulated CD8+ T cells sorted from spleen or lymph node cells, taken before transplant. This receptor was identified in a human donor who was the organ donor for an intestinal transplant. The chain couples TRBV7-9 to TRBJ2-7; D is undetermined. The CDR3 nucleotides read TGTGCCAGCAGCTTAGAAGCCTACGAGCAGTACTTC. Its translation is CASSLEAYEQYF. The variable domain in full, with the rest retrieved from reference TRBV7-9 and TRBJ2-7, is DTGVSQNPRHKITKRGQNVTFRCDPISEHNRLYWYRQTLGQGPEFLTYFQNEAQLEKSRLLSDRFSAERPKGSFSTLEIQRTEQGDSAMYLCASSLEAYEQYFGPGTRLTVT.